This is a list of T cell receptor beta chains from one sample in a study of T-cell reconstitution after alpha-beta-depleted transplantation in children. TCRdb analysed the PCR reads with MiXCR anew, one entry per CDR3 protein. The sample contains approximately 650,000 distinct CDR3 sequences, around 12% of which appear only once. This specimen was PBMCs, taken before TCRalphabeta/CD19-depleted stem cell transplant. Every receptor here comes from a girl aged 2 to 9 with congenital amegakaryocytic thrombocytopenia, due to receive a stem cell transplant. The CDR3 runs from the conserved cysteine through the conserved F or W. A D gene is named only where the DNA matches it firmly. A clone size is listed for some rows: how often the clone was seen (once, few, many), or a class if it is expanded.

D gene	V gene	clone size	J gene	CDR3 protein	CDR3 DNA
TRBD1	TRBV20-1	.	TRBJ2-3	CSAEDRVTDTQYF	TGCAGTGCCGAAGACAGGGTCACAGATACGCAGTATTTT
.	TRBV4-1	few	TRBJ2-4	CASSQGRGIQYF	TGCGCCAGCAGCCAAGGTCGGGGCATTCAGTACTTC
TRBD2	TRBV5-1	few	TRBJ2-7	CASTKEVLAGGEQYF	TGCGCCAGCACCAAGGAGGTACTAGCGGGAGGCGAGCAGTACTTC
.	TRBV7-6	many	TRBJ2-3	CASSGKRRVQRTDTQYF	TGTGCCAGCAGCGGGAAGAGGCGGGTCCAACGCACAGATACGCAGTATTTT
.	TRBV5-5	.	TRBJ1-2	CASSLDPGQGIYGYTF	TGTGCCAGCAGCTTGGATCCTGGGCAGGGGATCTATGGCTACACCTTC
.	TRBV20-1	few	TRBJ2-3	CSARPGPSVGGRDTQYF	TGCAGTGCTAGGCCCGGACCTAGCGTAGGAGGTCGAGATACGCAGTATTTT
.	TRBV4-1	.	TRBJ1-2	CASSQGGGLALSYGYTF	TGCGCCAGCAGCCAAGGGGGGGGACTAGCTTTGAGCTATGGCTACACCTTC
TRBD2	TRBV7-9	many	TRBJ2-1	CASSLTSGRYNEQFF	TGTGCCAGCAGCCTAACTAGCGGGAGATACAATGAGCAGTTCTTC
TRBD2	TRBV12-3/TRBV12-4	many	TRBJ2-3	CASSSPTSGSAVTDTQYF	TGTGCCAGCAGCTCCCCGACTAGCGGGAGTGCAGTGACAGATACGCAGTATTTT
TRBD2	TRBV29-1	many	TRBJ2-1	CSVEGRLADDYNEQFF	TGCAGCGTTGAAGGGCGACTAGCCGACGACTACAATGAGCAGTTCTTC
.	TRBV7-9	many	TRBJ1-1	CASSVLGSTEAFF	TGTGCCAGCAGCGTACTTGGGAGCACTGAAGCTTTCTTT